One sample yielded the 17 T cell receptor beta chains listed below, sequenced in a study of blood T cells in healthy people across ages. With a J-beta primer mix and a sample-barcoded 5' primer, a second PCR ran roughly 7 to 11 cycles. TCRdb fed the 5' RACE reads into MiXCR, producing one record per CDR3 protein. The sample includes about 1,600,000 distinct CDR3 sequences, around 39% of them seen just once. Sequencing was performed on blood. These receptors were obtained from a woman under 30 in good health.

This clonotype was found a few times. The chain carries TRBV11-2 and TRBJ2-5; 9 bases match TRBD2. From germline, CDR1 is SGHAT and CDR2 FQNNGV. The CDR3 contains 17 residues. V gave up 4 bases and J gave up 5 bases; unmatched junction bases: 14. The CDR3, as DNA: TGTGCCAGCAGCTCGAGACTAGCGGAGAAAGAAGGGGAGACCCAGTACTTC. Translated: CASSSRLAEKEGETQYF.

CDR3 loop: CASSLADSYYGYTF. The CDR3 coding sequence is TGCGCCAGCAGCTTGGCGGACAGTTACTATGGCTACACCTTC. The chain combines TRBV5-1 with TRBJ1-2, with D possibly TRBD1 on 6 matching bases. Deletions cut 0 bases from V and 3 bases from J, with 9 bases between. The CDR3 runs to 14 residues. CDR1 SGHRS and CDR2 YFSETQ come from the germline V gene.

V usage is TRBV2 and J usage is TRBJ2-1; TRBD2 matches 11 bases. This CDR3 is built from 13 residues. The V and J ends lost 2 bases and 14 bases, in that order; junction bases with no gene match: 5. The germline CDR1 and CDR2 sequences are SNHLY and FYNNEI. CDR3 sequence reads: CASSEILAGVEFF. CDR3 bases: TGTGCCAGCAGTGAAATACTAGCGGGAGTGGAGTTCTTC. The whole variable domain, remainder taken from reference TRBV2 and TRBJ2-1, is EPEVTQTPSHQVTQMGQEVILRCVPISNHLYFYWYRQILGQKVEFLVSFYNNEISEKSEIFDDQFSVERPDGSNFTLKIRSTKLEDSAMYFCASSEILAGVEFFGPGTRLTVL.

This clonotype was picked up many times. The V call is TRBV27, the J call TRBJ1-2, with a tentative D call TRBD1 (6 bases). Germline-derived CDR1 and CDR2 are MNHEY and SMNVEV (reference sequence). The CDR3 is 13 residues long. V lost 6 bases, J lost 7 bases, and 15 bases lay in between. Here the CDR3 reads CASRTPGVAGYTF. The CDR3 nucleotides are TGTGCCAGCAGGACCCCAGGGGTCGCTGGCTACACCTTC.

This clonotype was counted a few times. The J gene is TRBJ2-3, the V gene TRBV29-1, with D tentatively TRBD1 (6 bases). The CDR3 sequence is 15 residues long. From germline, CDR1 is SQVTM and CDR2 ANQGSEA. V was trimmed by 5 bases and J by 2 bases, leaving 17 bases between them. CDR3 nucleotides: TGCAGCGTTAAAGGGGGTGGGCAGTACACAGATACGCAGTATTTT. Translation gives CSVKGGGQYTDTQYF.

The rearrangement links TRBV5-1 to TRBJ2-1, with TRBD2 matching over 7 bases. V lost 4 bases, J lost 8 bases, and 12 bases stayed unmatched. Germline V gene lookup returns CDR1 SGHRS and CDR2 YFSETQ. The CDR3 contains 15 residues. The CDR3 sequence is CASSVLLAGRDEQFF. CDR3 DNA sequence: TGCGCCAGCAGCGTCCTACTAGCTGGGAGGGATGAGCAGTTCTTC.

As concerns this clonotype: Relative to the germline gene, one junction end is altered; a read error may explain this. The V call is TRBV20-1, the J call TRBJ2-5, with 9 positions matching TRBD2. The CDR3 is 13 amino acids. Per germline, CDR1 DFQATT and CDR2 SNEGSKA (reference sequence). The CDR3 protein is CSARAGGGETQYF. As DNA, the CDR3 is TGCAGTGCCAGAGCGGGAGGTGGAGAGACCCAGTACTTC.

This clonotype was counted a few times. J is TRBJ2-7 and V is TRBV10-3; TRBD1 matches at 9 bases. The trim removed 3 bases at V and 1 base at J, leaving 7 bases unmatched. CDR1 is ENHRY, CDR2 SYGVKD, per germline. The CDR3 runs to 16 residues. The CDR3: CAISDHRDRVSYEQYF. As DNA, the CDR3 is TGTGCCATCAGTGACCACCGGGACAGGGTTTCCTACGAGCAGTACTTC.

This clonotype was picked up a small number of times. This rearrangement joins TRBV20-1 to TRBJ1-5; the D is unclear. The germline V and J ends were trimmed by 6 bases and 5 bases, with 11 bases remaining between them. Germline V CDR1 and CDR2: DFQATT, SNEGSKA (reference sequence). The CDR3 consists of 12 residues. DNA of the CDR3: TGCAGTGCACATCCAGCCTATCAGCCCCAGCATTTT. Translated: CSAHPAYQPQHF.

This clonotype has only one observation. The DNA for the CDR3 is TGTGCCAGCAGCTTAGCCCCCGGGACAGGGAAGGATGGCTACACCTTC. Its protein product is CASSLAPGTGKDGYTF. The chain combines TRBV7-9 with TRBJ1-2; 9 bases are shared with TRBD1. This CDR3 comprises 16 residues. After removal of 0 bases from V and 6 bases from J, the junction contained 8 bases not matched to a gene. In germline, CDR1 is SEHNR, CDR2 FQNEAQ (reference sequence).

The CDR3 loop is CASSIAGYGYTF. In nucleotides, the CDR3 is TGTGCCAGTAGTATAGCAGGGTATGGCTACACCTTC. V gene TRBV19 combines with J gene TRBJ1-2; the D gene is possibly TRBD1 (5 bases). CDR3 size: 12 residues. In germline, CDR1 is LNHDA, CDR2 SQIVND (reference sequence). Trimming removed 1 base at V and 5 bases at J, with 5 bases between. The full variable domain, rest sourced from reference TRBV19 and TRBJ1-2, is DGGITQSPKYLFRKEGQNVTLSCEQNLNHDAMYWYRQDPGQGLRLIYYSQIVNDFQKGDIAEGYSVSREKKESFPLTVTSAQKNPTAFYLCASSIAGYGYTFGSGTRLTVV.

This sequence joins TRBV20-1 and TRBJ2-7; 7 nucleotides agree with TRBD1. The ends lost 5 bases at V and 3 bases at J; junction bases unmatched: 10. Germline V gives CDR1 DFQATT, CDR2 SNEGSKA (reference sequence). This CDR3 comprises 14 residues. CDR3 in DNA: TGCAGTGCTTCGCCGCCGGGACAGCTCTACGAGCAGTACTTC. Encoded protein: CSASPPGQLYEQYF.

V is TRBV3-1 and J is TRBJ1-4, with 7 bases matching TRBD1. CDR1 LGHDT and CDR2 YNNKEL come from the germline V gene (reference sequence). V was clipped by 4 bases and J by 7 bases; unmatched bases: 3. CDR3 length: 13 amino acids. CDR3 sequence reads: CASSRDSAEKLFF. The DNA for the CDR3 is TGTGCCAGCAGCCGGGACAGCGCTGAAAAACTGTTTTTT.

This clonotype was seen a few times. The J gene is TRBJ2-6, the V gene TRBV4-1; a possible D gene is TRBD1 (6 bases). The CDR3 covers 18 residues. Germline-derived CDR1 and CDR2 are MGHRA and YSYEKL. Deletions cut 0 bases from V and 0 bases from J, with 12 bases between. The CDR3 loop reads CASSQEDRQPSGANVLTF. The CDR3 coding sequence is TGCGCCAGCAGCCAAGAGGACAGACAGCCCTCTGGGGCCAACGTCCTGACTTTC.

Comments on this clonotype: A much larger clone is a single base away; this may be a read error. The J gene is TRBJ2-3, the V gene TRBV10-3; the match to TRBD2 covers 9 bases. The germline gives CDR1 ENHRY, CDR2 SYGVKD. This CDR3 is 17 amino acids long. CDR3 DNA sequence: TGTGCCACCAGTGAGTCGCCTGCGGGAGGGCGCACAGATACGCAGTATTTT. This translates into CATSESPAGGRTDTQYF.

The chain joins TRBV19 to TRBJ2-2; TRBD1 agrees at 8 bases. There are 15 residues in the CDR3. Germline CDR1 LNHDA, CDR2 SQIVND (reference sequence). The J segment lost 3 bases and the V segment lost 5 bases, leaving 5 bases of the junction unmatched. The CDR3 here is CASSPRTGYTGELFF. CDR3 DNA: TGTGCCAGTAGTCCTCGGACAGGGTACACCGGGGAGCTGTTTTTT.

This clonotype was counted between two and nine times. The rearrangement uses TRBV12-3 or TRBV12-4 and TRBJ1-5, with 8 bases aligning to TRBD1. V trimming: 8 bases; J trimming: 3 bases; junction bases outside the gene matches: 9. The CDR3 has 15 residues. CDR3 sequence reads: CASGSTGGSNQPQHF. As DNA, the CDR3 is TGTGCCAGCGGTAGTACAGGGGGGTCCAATCAGCCCCAGCATTTT.